These 9 T cell receptor beta chains were all obtained from the same sample, sequenced in a study of T cell responses to AZD1222 COVID-19 vaccine. Some clones are missing from TCRdb's copy, which holds only in-frame ones; the method was immunoSEQ multiplex PCR. The data contain 150,000 or so clones, roughly 94% of them singletons. Material: peripheral blood, obtained 28 days after the second AZD1222 dose. Receptor source: an adult who received the AZD1222 COVID-19 vaccine.

This chain joins TRBV11-2 and TRBJ1-2, with 10 bases aligning to TRBD1. This CDR3 contains 15 residues. Germline V lookup: CDR1 SGHAT, CDR2 FQNNGV. V trimming: 3 bases; J trimming: 4 bases; junction bases outside the gene matches: 5. This chain's CDR3 is CASSFGTGALYGYTF. The CDR3 bases are TGTGCCAGCAGCTTTGGGACAGGGGCCCTCTATGGCTACACCTTC.

The gene calls are TRBV20-1 and TRBJ1-6; tentatively, D is TRBD1 (5 bases). CDR1 is DFQATT and CDR2 is SNEGSKA in the germline V gene (reference sequence). V lost 3 bases to trimming and J lost 2 bases, with 20 bases between them. The CDR3 covers 18 residues. The CDR3 sequence: CSASNPPGDLAYNSPLHF. For the CDR3, the DNA is TGCAGTGCTAGTAACCCCCCCGGGGACCTCGCCTATAATTCACCCCTCCACTTT.

This clone has only one observation. J is TRBJ2-2 and V is TRBV5-1, with no clear D. The V end was cut by 0 bases, the J end by 3 bases, with 6 bases between. This CDR3 comprises 14 residues. The germline V gene has CDR1 SGHRS and CDR2 YFSETQ. In DNA, the CDR3 is TGCGCCAGCAGCTTGGTTCCCCACACCGGGGAGCTGTTTTTT. Encoded protein: CASSLVPHTGELFF.

This clone is a singleton in its sample. The chain recombines TRBV2 with TRBJ1-2, with a possible D match to TRBD1 (5 bases). Trimming stripped 4 bases from V and 8 bases from J, with 14 bases between. Germline V gene sequence: CDR1 SNHLY, CDR2 FYNNEI. The CDR3 extends over 13 amino acids. CDR3 sequence: CASSAGRAGGYTF. The CDR3 DNA follows: TGTGCCAGCAGTGCGGGCAGGGCGGGAGGCTACACCTTC.

V usage is TRBV6-5 and J usage is TRBJ2-1, with 12 nucleotides matching TRBD2. J lost 10 bases, V lost 1 base, and 5 bases had no gene match. This CDR3 has 15 residues. CDR1 and CDR2 (germline): MNHEY, SVGAGI. CDR3 DNA sequence: TGTGCCAGCAGTTACTGGGCTAGCGGGGGGGCGGAGCAGTTCTTC. Translating gives CASSYWASGGAEQFF.

Only one count was recorded for this clone. The genes are TRBV2 and TRBJ1-2; D might be TRBD1 (5 bases). The germline V gene has CDR1 SNHLY and CDR2 FYNNEI. CDR3 length: 13 amino acids. Deletions cut 4 bases from V and 7 bases from J, with 13 bases between. In DNA form, the CDR3 reads TGTGCCAGCAGTGTCAGAAAGGGGAGTGGCTACACCTTC. Translating it yields CASSVRKGSGYTF.

The V call is TRBV27, the J call TRBJ2-3; TRBD1 might be the D (6 bases). CDR1 MNHEY and CDR2 SMNVEV come from the germline V gene (reference sequence). This CDR3 region has 12 residues. V was pared by 5 bases and J by 5 bases, with 8 bases between. CDR3 loop: CASSPDRDTQYF. The CDR3 DNA is TGTGCCAGCAGTCCGGACAGAGATACGCAGTATTTT.

For the CDR3, the DNA is TGTGCCAGCAGCCAAGGCATTGAAGCTTTCTTT. Protein sequence: CASSQGIEAFF. This rearrangement joins TRBV5-5 to TRBJ1-1; D is ambiguous. This CDR3 comprises 11 residues. CDR1 and CDR2 (germline): SGHKS, YYEKEE (reference sequence). The V end was cut by 4 bases, the J end by 7 bases, with 8 bases between.

The rearrangement uses TRBV11-2 and TRBJ1-1; a possible D gene is TRBD1 (6 bases). CDR1 and CDR2 from the germline V gene are SGHAT and FQNNGV. This CDR3 contains 14 residues. V gave up 3 bases and J gave up 3 bases, with 11 bases separating them. The CDR3: CASSLGRGDTEAFF. As DNA, the CDR3 is TGTGCCAGCAGCTTGGGCAGGGGAGACACTGAAGCTTTCTTT.